This T cell receptor (beta chain) derives from a study of identifying expanded T cells in peripheral blood. Assay used: immunoSEQ multiplex PCR; TCRdb lists only in-frame clones, some missing. The table records about 52,000 clones, 82% of them present only once. The sample holds a few counts of this clone. The germline V gene encodes CDR1 SEHNR and CDR2 FQNEAQ (reference sequence). CDR3 length: 11 residues. V gave up 3 bases and J gave up 2 bases, with 1 base separating them. The clonotype comes from a person between 18 and 75 years old in good health. This chain uses TRBV7-9 with TRBJ2-5; D unresolved. Material for sequencing was blood. The CDR3 bases are TGTGCCAGCAGCTTTCAAGAGACCCAGTACTTC. Protein product: CASSFQETQYF.